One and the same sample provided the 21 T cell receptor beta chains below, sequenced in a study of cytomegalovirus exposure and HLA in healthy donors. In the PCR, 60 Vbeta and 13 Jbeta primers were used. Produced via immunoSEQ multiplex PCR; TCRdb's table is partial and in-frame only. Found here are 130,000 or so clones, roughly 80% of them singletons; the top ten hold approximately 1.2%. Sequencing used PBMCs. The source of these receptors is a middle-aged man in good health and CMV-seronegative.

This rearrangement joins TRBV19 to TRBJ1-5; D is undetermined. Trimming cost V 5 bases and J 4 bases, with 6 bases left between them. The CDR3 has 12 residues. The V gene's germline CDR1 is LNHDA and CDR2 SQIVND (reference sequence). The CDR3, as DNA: TGTGCCAGTAGTGTGAGAAATCAGCCCCAGCATTTT. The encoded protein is CASSVRNQPQHF.

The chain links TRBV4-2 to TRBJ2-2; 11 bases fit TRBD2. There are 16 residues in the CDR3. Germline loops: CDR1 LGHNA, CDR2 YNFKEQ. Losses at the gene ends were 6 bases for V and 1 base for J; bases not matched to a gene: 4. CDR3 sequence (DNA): TGTGCCAGCAGAAAGGGGACTAGCGGGAACACCGGGGAGCTGTTTTTT. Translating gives CASRKGTSGNTGELFF.

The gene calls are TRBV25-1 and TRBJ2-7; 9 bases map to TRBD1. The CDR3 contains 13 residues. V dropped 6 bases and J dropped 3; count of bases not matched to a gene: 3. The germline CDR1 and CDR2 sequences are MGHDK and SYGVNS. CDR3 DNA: TGTGCCAGCAGACAGGGGGCTATCTACGAGCAGTACTTC. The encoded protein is CASRQGAIYEQYF.

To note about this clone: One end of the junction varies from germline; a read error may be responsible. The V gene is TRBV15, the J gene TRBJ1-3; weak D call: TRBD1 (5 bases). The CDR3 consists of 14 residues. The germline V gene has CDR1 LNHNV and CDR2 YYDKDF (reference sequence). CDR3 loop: CVTSLGGGGNTIYF. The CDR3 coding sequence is TGTGTCACCAGTTTAGGCGGGGGTGGAAACACCATATATTTT.

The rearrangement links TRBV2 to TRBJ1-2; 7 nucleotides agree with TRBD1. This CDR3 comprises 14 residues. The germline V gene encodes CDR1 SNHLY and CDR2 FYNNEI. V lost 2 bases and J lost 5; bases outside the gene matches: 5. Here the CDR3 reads CASSELGRGYGYTF. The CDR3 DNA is TGTGCCAGCAGTGAATTGGGCAGGGGGTATGGCTACACCTTC.

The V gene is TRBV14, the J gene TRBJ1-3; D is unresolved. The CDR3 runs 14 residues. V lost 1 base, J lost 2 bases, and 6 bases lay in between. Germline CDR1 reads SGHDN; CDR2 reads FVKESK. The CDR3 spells CASSQGGPGNTIYF. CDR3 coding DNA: TGTGCCAGCAGCCAAGGAGGTCCTGGAAACACCATATATTTT.

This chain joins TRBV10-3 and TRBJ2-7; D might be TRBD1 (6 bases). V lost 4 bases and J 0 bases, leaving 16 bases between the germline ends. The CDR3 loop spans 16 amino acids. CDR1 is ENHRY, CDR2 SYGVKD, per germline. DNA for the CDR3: TGTGCCATCAGTGCAGGACAGTCGGTAAGCTCCTACGAGCAGTACTTC. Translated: CAISAGQSVSSYEQYF.

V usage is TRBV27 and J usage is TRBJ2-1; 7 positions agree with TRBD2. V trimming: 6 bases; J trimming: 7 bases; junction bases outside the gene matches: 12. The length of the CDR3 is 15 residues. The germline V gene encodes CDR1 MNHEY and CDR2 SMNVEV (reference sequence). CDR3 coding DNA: TGTGCCAGCAGAACCCTTGGGGTTAGCGGGAATGAGCAGTTCTTC. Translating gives CASRTLGVSGNEQFF.

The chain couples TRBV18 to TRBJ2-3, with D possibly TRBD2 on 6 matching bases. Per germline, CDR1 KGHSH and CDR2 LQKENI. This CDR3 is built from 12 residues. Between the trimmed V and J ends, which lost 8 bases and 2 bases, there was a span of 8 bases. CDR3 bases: TGTGCCAGCGGAGGGGACACAGATACGCAGTATTTT. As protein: CASGGDTDTQYF.

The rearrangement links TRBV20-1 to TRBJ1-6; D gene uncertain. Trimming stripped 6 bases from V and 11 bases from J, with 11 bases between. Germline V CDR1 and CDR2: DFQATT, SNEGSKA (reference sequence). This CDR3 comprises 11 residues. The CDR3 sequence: CSAHSGTPLHF. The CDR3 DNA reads TGCAGTGCCCATTCGGGGACACCCCTCCACTTT.

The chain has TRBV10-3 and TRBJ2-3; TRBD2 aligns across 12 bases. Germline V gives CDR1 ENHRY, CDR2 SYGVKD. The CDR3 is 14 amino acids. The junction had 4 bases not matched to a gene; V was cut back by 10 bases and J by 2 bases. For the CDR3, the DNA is TGTGCCACCCGGACTAGCGGGATCACAGATACGCAGTATTTT. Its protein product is CATRTSGITDTQYF.

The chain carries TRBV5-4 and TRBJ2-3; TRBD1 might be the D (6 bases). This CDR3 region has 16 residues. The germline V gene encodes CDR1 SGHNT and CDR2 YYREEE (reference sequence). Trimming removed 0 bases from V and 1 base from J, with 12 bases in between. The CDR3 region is CASSLVLGGGTDTQYF. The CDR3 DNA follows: TGTGCCAGCAGCTTGGTGTTAGGGGGAGGCACAGATACGCAGTATTTT.

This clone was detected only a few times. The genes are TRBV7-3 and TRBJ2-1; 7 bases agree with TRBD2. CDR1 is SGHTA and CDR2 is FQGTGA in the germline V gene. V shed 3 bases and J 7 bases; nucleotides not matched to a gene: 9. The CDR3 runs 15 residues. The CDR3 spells CASSLVPGTNNEQFF. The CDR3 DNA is TGTGCCAGCAGCTTGGTCCCCGGGACTAATAATGAGCAGTTCTTC.

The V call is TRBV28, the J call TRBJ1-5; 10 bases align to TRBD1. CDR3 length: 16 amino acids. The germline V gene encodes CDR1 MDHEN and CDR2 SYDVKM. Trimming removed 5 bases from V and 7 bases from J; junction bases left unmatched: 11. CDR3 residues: CASSTFGTGVGQPQHF. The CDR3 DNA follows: TGTGCCAGCAGTACATTCGGGACAGGGGTTGGACAGCCCCAGCATTTT.

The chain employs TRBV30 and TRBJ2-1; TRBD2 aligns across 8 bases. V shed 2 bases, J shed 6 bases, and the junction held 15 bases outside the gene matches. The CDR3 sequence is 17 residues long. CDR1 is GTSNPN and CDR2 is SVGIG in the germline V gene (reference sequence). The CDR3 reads CAWSLPPLAGPGNEQFF. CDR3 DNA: TGTGCCTGGAGTCTCCCGCCGCTAGCGGGCCCCGGCAATGAGCAGTTCTTC. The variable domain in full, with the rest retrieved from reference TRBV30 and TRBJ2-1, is SQTIHQWPATLVQPVGSPLSLECTVEGTSNPNLYWYRQAAGRGLQLLFYSVGIGQISSEVPQNLSASRPQDRQFILSSKKLLLSDSGFYLCAWSLPPLAGPGNEQFFGPGTRLTVL.

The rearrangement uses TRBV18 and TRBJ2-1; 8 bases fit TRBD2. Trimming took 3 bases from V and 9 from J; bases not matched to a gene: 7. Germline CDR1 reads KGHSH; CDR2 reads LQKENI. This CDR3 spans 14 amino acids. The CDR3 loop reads CASSPGTSVSEQFF. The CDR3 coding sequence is TGTGCCAGCTCACCCGGGACTAGTGTTAGTGAGCAGTTCTTC.

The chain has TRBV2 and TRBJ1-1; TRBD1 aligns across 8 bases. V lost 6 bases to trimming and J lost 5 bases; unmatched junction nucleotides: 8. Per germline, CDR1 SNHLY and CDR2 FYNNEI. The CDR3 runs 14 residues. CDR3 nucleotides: TGTGCCAGCAGAAGAGGGCGACAGGGGACTGAAGCTTTCTTT. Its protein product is CASRRGRQGTEAFF.

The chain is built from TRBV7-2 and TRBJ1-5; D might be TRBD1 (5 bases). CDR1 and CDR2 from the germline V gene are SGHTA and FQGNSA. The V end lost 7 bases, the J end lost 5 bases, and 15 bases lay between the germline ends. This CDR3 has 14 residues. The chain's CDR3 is CASTPGAGDQPQHF. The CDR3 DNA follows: TGTGCCAGCACCCCGGGAGCGGGGGATCAGCCCCAGCATTTT.

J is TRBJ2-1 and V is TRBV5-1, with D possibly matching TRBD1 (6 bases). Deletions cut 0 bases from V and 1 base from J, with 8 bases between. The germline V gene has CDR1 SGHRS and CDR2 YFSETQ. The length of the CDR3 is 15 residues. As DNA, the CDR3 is TGCGCCAGCAGCTTGGGGCAGGGGTCCTACAATGAGCAGTTCTTC. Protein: CASSLGQGSYNEQFF.

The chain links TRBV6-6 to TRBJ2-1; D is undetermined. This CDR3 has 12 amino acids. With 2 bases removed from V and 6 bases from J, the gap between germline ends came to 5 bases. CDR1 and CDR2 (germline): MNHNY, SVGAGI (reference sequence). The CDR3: CASSYGPNEQFF. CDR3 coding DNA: TGTGCCAGCAGTTACGGCCCCAATGAGCAGTTCTTC.

The chain's CDR3 is CASSPRLGNTGELFF. The CDR3 DNA is TGTGCCAGCAGCCCCCGACTAGGGAACACCGGGGAGCTGTTTTTT. This chain connects TRBV7-3 to TRBJ2-2; maybe TRBD2 (6 bases). V lost 5 bases and J 1 base, leaving 11 bases between the germline ends. The CDR3 is made up of 15 amino acids. Germline V gene lookup returns CDR1 SGHTA and CDR2 FQGTGA.